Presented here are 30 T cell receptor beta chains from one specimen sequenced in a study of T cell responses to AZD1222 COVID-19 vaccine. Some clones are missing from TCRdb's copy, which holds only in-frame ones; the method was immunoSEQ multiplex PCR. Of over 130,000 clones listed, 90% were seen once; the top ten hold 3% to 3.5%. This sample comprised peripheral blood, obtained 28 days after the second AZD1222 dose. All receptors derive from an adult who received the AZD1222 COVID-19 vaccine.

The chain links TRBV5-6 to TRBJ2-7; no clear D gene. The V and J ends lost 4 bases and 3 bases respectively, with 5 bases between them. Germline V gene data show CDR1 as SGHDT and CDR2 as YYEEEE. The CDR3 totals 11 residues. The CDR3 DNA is TGTGCCAGCAGCGCTAACTACGAGCAGTACTTC. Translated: CASSANYEQYF.

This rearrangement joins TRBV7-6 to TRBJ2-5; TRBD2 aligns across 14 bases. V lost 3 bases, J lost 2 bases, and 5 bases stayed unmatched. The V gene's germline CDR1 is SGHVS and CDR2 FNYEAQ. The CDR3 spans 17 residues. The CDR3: CASSFPGTSGRQETQYF. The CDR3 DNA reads TGTGCCAGCAGCTTTCCGGGGACTAGCGGGAGACAAGAGACCCAGTACTTC. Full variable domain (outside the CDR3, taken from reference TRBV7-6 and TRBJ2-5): GAGVSQSPRYKVTKRGQDVALRCDPISGHVSLYWYRQALGQGPEFLTYFNYEAQQDKSGLPNDRFSAERPEGSISTLTIQRTEQRDSAMYRCASSFPGTSGRQETQYFGPGTRLLVL.

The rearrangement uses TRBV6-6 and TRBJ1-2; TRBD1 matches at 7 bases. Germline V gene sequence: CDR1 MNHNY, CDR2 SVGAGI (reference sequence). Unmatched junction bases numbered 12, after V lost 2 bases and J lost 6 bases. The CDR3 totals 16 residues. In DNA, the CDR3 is TGTGCCAGCAGTTACGGTGCGACAGGGTACCCAGATGGCTACACCTTC. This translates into CASSYGATGYPDGYTF.

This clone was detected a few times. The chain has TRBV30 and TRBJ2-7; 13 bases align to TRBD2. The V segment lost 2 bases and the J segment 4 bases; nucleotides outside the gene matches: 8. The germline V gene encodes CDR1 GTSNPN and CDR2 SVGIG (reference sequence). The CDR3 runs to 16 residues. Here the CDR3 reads CAWSNPGTSGEYEQYF. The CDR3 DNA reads TGTGCCTGGAGTAACCCCGGGACTAGCGGGGAGTACGAGCAGTACTTC.

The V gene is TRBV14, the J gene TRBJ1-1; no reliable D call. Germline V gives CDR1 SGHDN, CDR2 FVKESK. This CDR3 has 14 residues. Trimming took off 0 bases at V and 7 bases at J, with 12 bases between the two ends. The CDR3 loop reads CASSQDSGSFEAFF. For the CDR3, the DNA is TGTGCCAGCAGCCAAGATTCAGGTAGCTTTGAAGCTTTCTTT. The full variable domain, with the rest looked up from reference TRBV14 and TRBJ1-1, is EAGVTQFPSHSVIEKGQTVTLRCDPISGHDNLYWYRRVMGKEIKFLLHFVKESKQDESGMPNNRFLAERTGGTYSTLKVQPAELEDSGVYFCASSQDSGSFEAFFGQGTRLTVV.

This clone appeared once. The CDR3 DNA is TGTGCCAGCAGCCTCACTGAAAAACTGTTTTTT. It is translated as CASSLTEKLFF. The genes are TRBV7-9 and TRBJ1-4; D remains unclear. V lost 5 bases, J lost 7 bases, and 5 bases lay in between. The CDR3 runs 11 residues. Germline-derived CDR1 and CDR2 are SEHNR and FQNEAQ (reference sequence).

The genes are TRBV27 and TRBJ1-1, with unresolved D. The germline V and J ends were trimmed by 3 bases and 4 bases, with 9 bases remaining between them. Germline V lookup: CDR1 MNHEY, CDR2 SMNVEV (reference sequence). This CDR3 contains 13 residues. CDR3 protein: CASSLSPGTEAFF. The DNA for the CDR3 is TGTGCCAGCAGTTTGTCCCCCGGCACTGAAGCTTTCTTT.

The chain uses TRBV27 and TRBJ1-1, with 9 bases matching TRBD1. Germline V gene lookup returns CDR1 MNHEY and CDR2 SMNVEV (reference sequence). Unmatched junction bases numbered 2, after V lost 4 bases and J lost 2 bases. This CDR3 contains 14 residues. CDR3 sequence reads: CASSSGQGNTEAFF. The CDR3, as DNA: TGTGCCAGCAGTTCGGGACAGGGTAACACTGAAGCTTTCTTT.

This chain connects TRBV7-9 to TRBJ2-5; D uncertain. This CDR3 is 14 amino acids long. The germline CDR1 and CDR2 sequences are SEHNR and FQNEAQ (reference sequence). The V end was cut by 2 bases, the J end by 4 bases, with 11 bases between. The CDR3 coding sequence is TGTGCCAGCAGCTTAAGTGGATCGACAGAGACCCAGTACTTC. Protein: CASSLSGSTETQYF. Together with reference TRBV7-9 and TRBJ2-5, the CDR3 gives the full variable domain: DTGVSQNPRHKITKRGQNVTFRCDPISEHNRLYWYRQTLGQGPEFLTYFQNEAQLEKSRLLSDRFSAERPKGSFSTLEIQRTEQGDSAMYLCASSLSGSTETQYFGPGTRLLVL.

The CDR3 DNA reads as TGTGCCTGGACTGACAGGGGGCGCAACGAGCAGTACTTC. It yields the protein CAWTDRGRNEQYF. The gene calls are TRBV30 and TRBJ2-7, with 10 bases matching TRBD1. The trim removed 4 bases at V and 5 bases at J, leaving 5 bases unmatched. Germline values: CDR1 GTSNPN, CDR2 SVGIG (reference sequence). This CDR3 contains 13 residues.

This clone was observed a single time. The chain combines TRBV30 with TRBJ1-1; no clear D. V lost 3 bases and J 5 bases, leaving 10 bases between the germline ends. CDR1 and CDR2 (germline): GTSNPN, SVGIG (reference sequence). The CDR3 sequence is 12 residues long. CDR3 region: CAWSDQKTEAFF. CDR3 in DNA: TGTGCCTGGAGCGACCAGAAGACTGAAGCTTTCTTT.

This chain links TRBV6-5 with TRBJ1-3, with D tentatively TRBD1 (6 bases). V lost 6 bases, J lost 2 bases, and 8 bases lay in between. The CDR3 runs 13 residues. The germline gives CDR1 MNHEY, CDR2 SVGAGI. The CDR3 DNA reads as TGTGCCAGCAGGCAGGGGACTGGAAACACCATATATTTT. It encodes CASRQGTGNTIYF.

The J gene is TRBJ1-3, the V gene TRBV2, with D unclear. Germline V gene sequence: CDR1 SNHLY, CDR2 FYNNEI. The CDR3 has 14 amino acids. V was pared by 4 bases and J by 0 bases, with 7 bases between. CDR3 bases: TGTGCCAGCAGTGTAACAGCCTCTGGAAACACCATATATTTT. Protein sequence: CASSVTASGNTIYF. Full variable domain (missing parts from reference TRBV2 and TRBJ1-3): EPEVTQTPSHQVTQMGQEVILRCVPISNHLYFYWYRQILGQKVEFLVSFYNNEISEKSEIFDDQFSVERPDGSNFTLKIRSTKLEDSAMYFCASSVTASGNTIYFGEGSWLTVV.

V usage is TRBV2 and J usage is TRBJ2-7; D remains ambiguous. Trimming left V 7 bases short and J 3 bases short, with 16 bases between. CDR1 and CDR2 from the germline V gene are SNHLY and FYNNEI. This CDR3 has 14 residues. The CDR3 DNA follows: TGTGCCAGCATTCTGGAACACCTCGGCTACGAGCAGTACTTC. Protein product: CASILEHLGYEQYF.

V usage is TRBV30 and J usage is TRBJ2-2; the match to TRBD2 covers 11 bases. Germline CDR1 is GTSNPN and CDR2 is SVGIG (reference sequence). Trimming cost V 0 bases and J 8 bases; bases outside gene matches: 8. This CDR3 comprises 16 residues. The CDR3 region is CAWSVRASGRLGELFF. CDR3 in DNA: TGTGCCTGGAGTGTACGGGCTAGCGGGAGGTTAGGGGAGCTGTTTTTT.

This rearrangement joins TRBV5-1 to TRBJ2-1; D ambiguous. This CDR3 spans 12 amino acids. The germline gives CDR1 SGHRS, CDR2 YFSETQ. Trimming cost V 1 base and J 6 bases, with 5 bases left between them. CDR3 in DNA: TGCGCCAGCAGCTTGTCAAGCAATGAGCAGTTCTTC. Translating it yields CASSLSSNEQFF.

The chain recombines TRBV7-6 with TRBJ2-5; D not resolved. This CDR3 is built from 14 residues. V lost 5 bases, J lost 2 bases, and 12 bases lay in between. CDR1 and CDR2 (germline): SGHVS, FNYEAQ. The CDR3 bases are TGTGCCAGCAGCCCCCTAGTCGGACAAGAGACCCAGTACTTC. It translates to CASSPLVGQETQYF.

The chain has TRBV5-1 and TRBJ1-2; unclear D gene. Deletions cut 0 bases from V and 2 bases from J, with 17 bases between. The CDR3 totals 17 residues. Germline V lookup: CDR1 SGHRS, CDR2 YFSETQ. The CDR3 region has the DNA TGCGCCAGCAGCTTGGGCGGAGCCAATATTAACAACTATGGCTACACCTTC. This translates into CASSLGGANINNYGYTF.

The CDR3 region is CASSGLERGLAYQETQYF. As DNA, the CDR3 is TGTGCCAGCAGTGGATTGGAAAGGGGACTAGCGTATCAAGAGACCCAGTACTTC. The chain is built from TRBV2 and TRBJ2-5; TRBD2 matches 10 bases. The CDR3 extends over 18 amino acids. With V trimmed by 4 bases and J by 2 bases, 13 bases remained unmatched. CDR1 and CDR2 (germline): SNHLY, FYNNEI.

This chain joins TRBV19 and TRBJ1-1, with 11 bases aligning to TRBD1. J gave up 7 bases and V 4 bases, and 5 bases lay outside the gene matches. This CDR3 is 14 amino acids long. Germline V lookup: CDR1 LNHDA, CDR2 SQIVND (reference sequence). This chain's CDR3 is CASSTSGQGVEAFF. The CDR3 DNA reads TGTGCCAGTAGTACATCGGGACAGGGGGTTGAAGCTTTCTTT. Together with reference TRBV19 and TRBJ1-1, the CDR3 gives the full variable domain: DGGITQSPKYLFRKEGQNVTLSCEQNLNHDAMYWYRQDPGQGLRLIYYSQIVNDFQKGDIAEGYSVSREKKESFPLTVTSAQKNPTAFYLCASSTSGQGVEAFFGQGTRLTVV.

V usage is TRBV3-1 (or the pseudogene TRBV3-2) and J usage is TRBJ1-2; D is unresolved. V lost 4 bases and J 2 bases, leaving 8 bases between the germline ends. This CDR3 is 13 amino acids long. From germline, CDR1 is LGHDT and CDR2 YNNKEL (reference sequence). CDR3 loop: CASSPGRNYGYTF. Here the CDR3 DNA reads TGTGCCAGCAGCCCGGGCAGGAACTATGGCTACACCTTC.

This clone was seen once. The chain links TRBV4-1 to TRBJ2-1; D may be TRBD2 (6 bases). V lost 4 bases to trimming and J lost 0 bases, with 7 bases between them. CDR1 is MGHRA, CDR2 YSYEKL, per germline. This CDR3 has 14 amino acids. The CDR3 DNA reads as TGCGCCAGCAGCCCGGGACTCTCCTACAATGAGCAGTTCTTC. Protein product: CASSPGLSYNEQFF.

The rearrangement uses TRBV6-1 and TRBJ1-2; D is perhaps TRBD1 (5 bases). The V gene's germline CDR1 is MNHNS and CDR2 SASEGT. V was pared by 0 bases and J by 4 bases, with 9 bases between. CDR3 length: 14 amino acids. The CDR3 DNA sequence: TGTGCCAGCAGTGAAGCGAGGGGATCCTATGGCTACACCTTC. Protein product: CASSEARGSYGYTF.

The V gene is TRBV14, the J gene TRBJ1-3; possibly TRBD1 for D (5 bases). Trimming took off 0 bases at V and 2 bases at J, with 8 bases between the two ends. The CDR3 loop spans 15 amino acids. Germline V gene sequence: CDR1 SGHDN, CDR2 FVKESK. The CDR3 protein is CASSQEGGTGNTIYF. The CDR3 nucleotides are TGTGCCAGCAGCCAAGAGGGGGGAACTGGAAACACCATATATTTT.

DNA of the CDR3: TGTGCCAGCAGCCCCAGTAGCGGGAGCTCCTACAATGAGCAGTTCTTC. Translating gives CASSPSSGSSYNEQFF. V and J are TRBV9 and TRBJ2-1, with 9 positions matching TRBD2. The junction had 5 bases not matched to a gene; V was cut back by 4 bases and J by 0 bases. The CDR3 runs to 16 residues. CDR1 is SGDLS and CDR2 is YYNGEE in the germline V gene.

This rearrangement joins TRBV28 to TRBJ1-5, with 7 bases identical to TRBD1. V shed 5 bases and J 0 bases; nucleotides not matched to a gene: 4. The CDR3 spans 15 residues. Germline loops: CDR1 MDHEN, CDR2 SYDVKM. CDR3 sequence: CASSRDSSSNQPQHF. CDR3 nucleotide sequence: TGTGCCAGCAGTCGGGACAGTTCTAGCAATCAGCCCCAGCATTTT.

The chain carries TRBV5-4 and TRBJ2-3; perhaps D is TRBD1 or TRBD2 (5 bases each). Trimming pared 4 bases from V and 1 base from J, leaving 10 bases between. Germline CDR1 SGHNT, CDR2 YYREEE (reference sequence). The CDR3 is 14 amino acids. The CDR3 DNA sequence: TGTGCCAGCAGCGCCTTGGGGGGCACAGATACGCAGTATTTT. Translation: CASSALGGTDTQYF.

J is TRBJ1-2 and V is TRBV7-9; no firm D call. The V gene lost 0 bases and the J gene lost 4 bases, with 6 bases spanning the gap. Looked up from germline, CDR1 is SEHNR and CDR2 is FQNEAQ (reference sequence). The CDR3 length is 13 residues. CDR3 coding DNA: TGTGCCAGCAGCTTAGCAGGGAGCTATGGCTACACCTTC. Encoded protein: CASSLAGSYGYTF. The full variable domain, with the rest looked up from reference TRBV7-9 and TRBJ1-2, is DTGVSQNPRHKITKRGQNVTFRCDPISEHNRLYWYRQTLGQGPEFLTYFQNEAQLEKSRLLSDRFSAERPKGSFSTLEIQRTEQGDSAMYLCASSLAGSYGYTFGSGTRLTVV.

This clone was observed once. The CDR3 coding sequence is TGTGCCAGCAAGGGACAGACGCAAGAGACCCAGTACTTC. Protein sequence: CASKGQTQETQYF. The rearrangement links TRBV2 to TRBJ2-5, with TRBD1 matching over 7 bases. CDR1 and CDR2 (germline): SNHLY, FYNNEI. The CDR3 length is 13 residues. The V gene end was trimmed by 7 bases and the J gene end by 2 bases; junction bases not matched to a gene: 4.

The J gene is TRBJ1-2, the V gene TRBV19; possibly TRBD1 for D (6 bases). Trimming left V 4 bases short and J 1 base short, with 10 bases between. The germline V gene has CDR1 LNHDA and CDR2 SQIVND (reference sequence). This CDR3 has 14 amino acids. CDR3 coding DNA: TGTGCCAGTAGTAAGGACAGAGTTAACTATGGCTACACCTTC. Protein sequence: CASSKDRVNYGYTF. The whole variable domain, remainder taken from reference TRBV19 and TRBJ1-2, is DGGITQSPKYLFRKEGQNVTLSCEQNLNHDAMYWYRQDPGQGLRLIYYSQIVNDFQKGDIAEGYSVSREKKESFPLTVTSAQKNPTAFYLCASSKDRVNYGYTFGSGTRLTVV.